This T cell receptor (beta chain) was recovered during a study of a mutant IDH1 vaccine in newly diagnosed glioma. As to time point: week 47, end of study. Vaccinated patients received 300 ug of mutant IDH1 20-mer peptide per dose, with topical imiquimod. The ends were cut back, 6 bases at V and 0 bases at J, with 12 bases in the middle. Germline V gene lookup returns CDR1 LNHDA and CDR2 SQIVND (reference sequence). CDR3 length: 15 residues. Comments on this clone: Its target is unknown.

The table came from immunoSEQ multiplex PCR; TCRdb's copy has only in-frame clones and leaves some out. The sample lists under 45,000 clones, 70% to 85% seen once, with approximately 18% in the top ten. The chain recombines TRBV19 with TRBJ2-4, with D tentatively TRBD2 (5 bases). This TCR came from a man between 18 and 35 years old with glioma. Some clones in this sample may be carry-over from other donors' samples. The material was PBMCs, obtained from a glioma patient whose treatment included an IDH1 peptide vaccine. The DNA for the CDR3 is TGTGCCAGTAGAAGCCGCGGAGGAGCCAAAAACATTCAGTACTTC. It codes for CASRSRGGAKNIQYF.